This entry lists 15 T cell receptor beta chains sequenced from one sample in a study of control samples from healthy donors and cancer patients. Produced via immunoSEQ multiplex PCR; TCRdb's table is partial and in-frame only. The sample lists about 150,000 clones; approximately 94% were seen once. Sequencing input: blood. These receptors all come from a man aged 18 to 29 in good health.

The rearrangement links TRBV15 to TRBJ1-3; 7 positions match TRBD1. The CDR3 is made up of 18 amino acids. The ends lost 0 bases at V and 4 bases at J; junction bases unmatched: 12. Germline assignment: CDR1 LNHNV and CDR2 YYDKDF (reference sequence). CDR3 bases: TGTGCCACCAGCAGAGACTACCAAAGGGACAGTAAAGGAAACACCATATATTTT. Encoded protein: CATSRDYQRDSKGNTIYF.

J is TRBJ2-6 and V is TRBV18; TRBD1 agrees at 7 bases. The CDR3 runs to 20 residues. In germline, CDR1 is KGHSH, CDR2 LQKENI. V shed 1 base, J shed 0 bases, and the junction held 12 bases outside the gene matches. The CDR3 DNA is TGTGCCAGCTCACCACGGGCAGGGGACAGCTCTCTCTCTGGGGCCAACGTCCTGACTTTC. It yields the protein CASSPRAGDSSLSGANVLTF.

This clone was counted a single time. The chain joins TRBV7-3 to TRBJ2-3, with TRBD2 matching over 8 bases. CDR3 length equals 15 residues. In germline, CDR1 is SGHTA, CDR2 FQGTGA. Trimming took 2 bases from V and 2 from J; bases not matched to a gene: 3. Written as DNA, the CDR3 is TGTGCCAGCAGCTTAGCGGGAGGAGTCACAGATACGCAGTATTTT. Translated: CASSLAGGVTDTQYF. The entire variable domain, with the rest obtained from reference TRBV7-3 and TRBJ2-3, is as follows: GAGVSQTPSNKVTEKGKYVELRCDPISGHTALYWYRQSLGQGPEFLIYFQGTGAADDSGLPNDRFFAVRPEGSVSTLKIQRTERGDSAVYLCASSLAGGVTDTQYFGPGTRLTVL.

V and J are TRBV5-4 and TRBJ1-1, with a possible D match to TRBD1 (5 bases). V was shortened by 2 bases and J by 0 bases, with 11 bases between the two germline ends. There are 15 residues in the CDR3. Germline V gene lookup returns CDR1 SGHNT and CDR2 YYREEE (reference sequence). This CDR3 reads CASSFEPGMNTEAFF. For the CDR3, the DNA is TGTGCCAGCAGCTTCGAGCCAGGGATGAACACTGAAGCTTTCTTT.

This clone was observed a single time. The genes are TRBV11-3 and TRBJ2-1, with D possibly matching TRBD2 (5 bases). Trimming stripped 5 bases from V and 8 bases from J, with 19 bases between. The CDR3 spans 15 residues. The germline V gene encodes CDR1 SGHNT and CDR2 YENEEA. CDR3 sequence reads: CASSPEPEGFDEQFF. The CDR3 nucleotides read TGTGCCAGCAGCCCAGAACCCGAGGGATTCGATGAGCAGTTCTTC.

The V call is TRBV29-1, the J call TRBJ1-2; perhaps TRBD1 as D (6 bases). This CDR3 contains 11 residues. CDR1 SQVTM and CDR2 ANQGSEA come from the germline V gene. The V end was cut by 3 bases, the J end by 7 bases, with 9 bases between. CDR3: CSVDRGGGYTF. The CDR3 coding sequence is TGCAGCGTTGATAGGGGGGGTGGCTACACCTTC.

This sequence joins TRBV6-5 and TRBJ1-4, with D perhaps matching TRBD1 (6 bases). V lost 6 bases and J 5 bases, leaving 7 bases between the germline ends. This CDR3 is built from 12 residues. Germline V gene lookup returns CDR1 MNHEY and CDR2 SVGAGI. This CDR3 reads CASRRGNEKLFF. CDR3 DNA: TGTGCCAGCAGAAGGGGGAATGAAAAACTGTTTTTT.

The sample holds one count of this clone. The chain has TRBV3-1 (or the pseudogene TRBV3-2) and TRBJ2-3; D may correspond to TRBD1 or TRBD2 (6 bases each). Looked up from germline, CDR1 is LGHDT and CDR2 is YNNKEL (reference sequence). The CDR3 loop spans 17 amino acids. The V and J ends lost 4 bases and 0 bases respectively, with 17 bases between them. CDR3 nucleotides: TGTGCCAGCAGCCCGCCCCGGGGGCGGGGTAGCACAGATACGCAGTATTTT. This translates into CASSPPRGRGSTDTQYF.

This chain links TRBV5-1 with TRBJ1-1; 9 bases agree with TRBD1. This CDR3 is built from 15 residues. Germline lookup yields CDR1 SGHRS and CDR2 YFSETQ. Unmatched junction bases numbered 6, after V lost 0 bases and J lost 6 bases. CDR3 sequence (DNA): TGCGCCAGCAGCTTGGCTGGGACAGGGAGAGCTGAAGCTTTCTTT. This gives the protein CASSLAGTGRAEAFF.

In regard to this clone: This CDR3 is also generated by other DNA sequences in the sample. This rearrangement joins TRBV11-3 to TRBJ2-2; D uncertain. The ends were cut back, 2 bases at V and 1 base at J, with 8 bases in the middle. The CDR3 sequence is 15 residues long. CDR1 and CDR2 (germline): SGHNT, YENEEA. In DNA form, the CDR3 reads TGTGCCAGCAGCTTACGGACGGGGAACACCGGGGAGCTGTTTTTT. This encodes CASSLRTGNTGELFF.

The CDR3 loop reads CAISEGAYGNYGYTF. The CDR3 coding sequence is TGTGCCATCAGTGAGGGGGCCTACGGAAACTATGGCTACACCTTC. This chain uses TRBV10-3 with TRBJ1-2; D perhaps matches TRBD1 (5 bases). Germline CDR1 is ENHRY and CDR2 is SYGVKD. CDR3 length: 15 residues. Trimming took 2 bases from V and 2 from J, leaving 12 bases between them.

The chain combines TRBV11-2 with TRBJ2-7; 8 bases map to TRBD1. From germline, CDR1 is SGHAT and CDR2 FQNNGV. This CDR3 comprises 14 residues. V was pared by 5 bases and J by 3 bases, with 6 bases of the junction left unmatched. The CDR3 bases are TGTGCCAGCAGCGCCGGGACAGGAAACTACGAGCAGTACTTC. Its protein product is CASSAGTGNYEQYF.

This clone was counted only a few times. This chain connects TRBV4-1 to TRBJ2-1; TRBD1 aligns across 12 bases. CDR1 MGHRA and CDR2 YSYEKL come from the germline V gene. This CDR3 has 16 residues. V was pared by 4 bases and J by 7 bases, with 8 bases of the junction left unmatched. The CDR3 nucleotides read TGCGCCAGCAGCCGAGTGGGACAGGGGGCGCTGAATGAGCAGTTCTTC. Translating it yields CASSRVGQGALNEQFF.

The V and J genes are TRBV30 and TRBJ2-2, with 7 bases identical to TRBD2. Looked up from germline, CDR1 is GTSNPN and CDR2 is SVGIG (reference sequence). V was clipped by 4 bases and J by 1 base; unmatched bases: 12. The CDR3 totals 17 residues. The CDR3 nucleotides are TGTGCCTGGATCAGCGGGACGGGCAGTCGGAACACCGGGGAGCTGTTTTTT. This sequence encodes CAWISGTGSRNTGELFF.

The chain is built from TRBV6-2 or TRBV6-3 and TRBJ1-1; no clear D. In germline, CDR1 is MNHEY, CDR2 SVGEGT. Trimming cost V 3 bases and J 1 base, with 9 bases left between them. The CDR3 loop spans 14 amino acids. The chain's CDR3 is CASSYSGGNTEAFF. For the CDR3, the DNA is TGTGCCAGCAGTTATTCCGGCGGGAACACTGAAGCTTTCTTT.